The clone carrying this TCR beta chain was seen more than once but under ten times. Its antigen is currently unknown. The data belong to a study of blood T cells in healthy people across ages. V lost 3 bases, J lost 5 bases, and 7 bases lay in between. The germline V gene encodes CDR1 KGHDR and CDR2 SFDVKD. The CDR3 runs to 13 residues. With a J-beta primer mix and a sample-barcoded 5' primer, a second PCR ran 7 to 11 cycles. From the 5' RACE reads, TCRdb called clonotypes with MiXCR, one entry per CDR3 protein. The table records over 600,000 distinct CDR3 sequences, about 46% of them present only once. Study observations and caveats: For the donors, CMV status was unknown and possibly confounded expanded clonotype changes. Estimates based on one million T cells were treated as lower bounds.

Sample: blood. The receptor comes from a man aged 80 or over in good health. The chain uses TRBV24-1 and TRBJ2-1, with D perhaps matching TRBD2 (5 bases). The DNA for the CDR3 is TGTGCCACCAGTGATCGGACTCACAATGAGCAGTTCTTC. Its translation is CATSDRTHNEQFF.